This TCR beta chain is drawn from a study of blood T cell repertoires in COVID-19. Study overall: COVID-19 samples, acute and convalescent, were from the United States, Italy and Spain. The cDNA or gDNA used as material had been derived from T cells, B-cell-depleted T cells, or PBMCs.

After removal of 3 bases from V and 4 bases from J, the junction contained 6 bases not matched to a gene. CDR3 length equals 15 residues. Germline V gives CDR1 SGHDT, CDR2 YYEEEE. Original methodology: Estimated nucleated cell counts came from reference gene primer amplification. Clones were read by immunoSEQ multiplex PCR, and TCRdb kept only the in-frame ones, dropping some. The D gene and trimming were derived from the DNA, and the V and J assignments and clone size from that table. Seen here are roughly 130,000 clones, around 79% observed once, and the top ten hold roughly 3.6%. Material for sequencing was peripheral blood. This TCR came from a man aged 55 to 70 with acute or convalescent COVID-19. The chain is built from TRBV5-6 and TRBJ1-4; 7 bases map to TRBD1. Here the CDR3 DNA reads TGTGCCAGCAGCTACCGGACAGGTCTTAATGAAAAACTGTTTTTT. Amino acid sequence: CASSYRTGLNEKLFF.